Below are 20 T cell receptor beta chains sequenced from a single sample in a study of shared clonotypes between healthy human individuals. Assay used: immunoSEQ multiplex PCR; TCRdb lists only in-frame clones, some missing. This table has approximately 2,200,000 clones, about 92% appearing once. It was CD45RO-negative cells, positively selected for CCR7, that made up naive CD8 cells, with terminally differentiated effector memory CD45RA+ cells excluded. What was sequenced was naive CD8+ T cells from PBMCs. These receptors were obtained from a man aged 18 to 30 in good health. Some clones in this sample may be carry-over from other donors' samples.

The rearrangement joins TRBV19 to TRBJ1-1, with D perhaps matching TRBD1 (6 bases). The CDR3 is 15 amino acids. Per germline, CDR1 LNHDA and CDR2 SQIVND (reference sequence). Deletions cut 3 bases from V and 4 bases from J, with 15 bases between. This chain's CDR3 is CASSIGATGLTEAFF. CDR3 in DNA: TGTGCCAGTAGTATCGGGGCGACAGGACTCACTGAAGCTTTCTTT.

The rearrangement joins TRBV7-9 to TRBJ2-1; D not resolved. Trimming cost V 1 base and J 4 bases, with 8 bases left between them. CDR1 SEHNR and CDR2 FQNEAQ come from the germline V gene (reference sequence). The CDR3 has 14 amino acids. CDR3 sequence reads: CASSLGLKYNEQFF. The CDR3 bases are TGTGCCAGCAGCTTAGGACTTAAATACAATGAGCAGTTCTTC.

This chain joins TRBV5-4 and TRBJ2-1; 9 bases are shared with TRBD2. The trim removed 1 base at V and 4 bases at J, leaving 6 bases unmatched. The CDR3 loop spans 16 amino acids. In germline, CDR1 is SGHNT, CDR2 YYREEE (reference sequence). This CDR3 reads CASSLSLAGPYNEQFF. DNA for the CDR3: TGTGCCAGCAGCTTGTCCCTAGCGGGACCTTACAATGAGCAGTTCTTC.

The chain employs TRBV5-1 and TRBJ2-5; TRBD1 matches 11 bases. The CDR3 contains 14 residues. Per the germline V gene, CDR1 is SGHRS and CDR2 is YFSETQ. V was clipped by 7 bases and J by 4 bases; unmatched bases: 6. The CDR3 coding sequence is TGCGCCAGCCAGGACAGGGGGCTTCCAGAGACCCAGTACTTC. Protein sequence: CASQDRGLPETQYF.

Comments on this clone: At the DNA level, this CDR3 is encoded by other sequences in the same sample as well. The CDR3 DNA sequence: TGTGCCAGCAGCTTTTGGGGAGGCTATGGCTACACCTTC. As protein: CASSFWGGYGYTF. V is TRBV5-4 and J is TRBJ1-2; D unresolved. The CDR3 sequence is 13 residues long. Trimming left V 2 bases short and J 4 bases short, with 9 bases between. CDR1 and CDR2 from the germline V gene are SGHNT and YYREEE (reference sequence). The full variable domain, its missing parts supplied by reference TRBV5-4 and TRBJ1-2, is ETGVTQSPTHLIKTRGQQVTLRCSSQSGHNTVSWYQQALGQGPQFIFQYYREEENGRGNFPPRFSGLQFPNYSSELNVNALELDDSALYLCASSFWGGYGYTFGSGTRLTVV.

This sequence joins TRBV14 and TRBJ1-2; a weak D match, TRBD1 (5 bases). Deletions cut 0 bases from V and 4 bases from J, with 21 bases between. CDR1 SGHDN and CDR2 FVKESK come from the germline V gene. The CDR3 has 18 residues. The CDR3 spells CASSQDGFPKRGVYGYTF. In nucleotides, the CDR3 is TGTGCCAGCAGCCAAGATGGGTTTCCGAAACGAGGGGTCTATGGCTACACCTTC.

The chain employs TRBV19 and TRBJ1-5; no clear D. CDR1 is LNHDA and CDR2 is SQIVND in the germline V gene (reference sequence). The CDR3 length is 16 residues. V was pared by 1 base and J by 6 bases, with 16 bases between. DNA of the CDR3: TGTGCCAGTAGTATAGGGGTGAGGGCTTCGAGTCAGCCCCAGCATTTT. Amino acids: CASSIGVRASSQPQHF.

The V call is TRBV5-1, the J call TRBJ2-1; D unclear. V was trimmed by 4 bases and J by 5 bases, leaving 10 bases between them. The CDR3 length is 13 residues. Germline V gene lookup returns CDR1 SGHRS and CDR2 YFSETQ. CDR3 loop: CASSHSPNNEQFF. The CDR3 bases are TGCGCCAGCAGCCATTCGCCGAACAATGAGCAGTTCTTC.

The chain has TRBV2 and TRBJ2-3; D remains unclear. Germline CDR1 and CDR2: SNHLY and FYNNEI. This CDR3 is 15 amino acids long. Trimming cost V 2 bases and J 2 bases, with 11 bases left between them. CDR3 sequence: CASSESSSYTDTQYF. CDR3 DNA: TGTGCCAGCAGTGAAAGCTCGTCCTACACAGATACGCAGTATTTT.

A note on this clone: In the same sample, other DNA sequences code for this CDR3. The DNA of the CDR3 is TGTGCCAGCAGCTTAGCTCGGGACGAGCAGTACTTC. It specifies CASSLARDEQYF. The rearrangement links TRBV7-9 to TRBJ2-7; D is uncertain. From germline, CDR1 is SEHNR and CDR2 FQNEAQ (reference sequence). V lost 0 bases and J 5 bases, leaving 5 bases between the germline ends. The CDR3 extends over 12 amino acids.

The chain joins TRBV27 to TRBJ1-5; tentatively, D is TRBD1 (6 bases). This CDR3 contains 15 residues. Between the trimmed V and J ends, which lost 4 bases and 5 bases, there was a span of 15 bases. Germline values: CDR1 MNHEY, CDR2 SMNVEV (reference sequence). The CDR3 region is CASSSTQGYHQPQHF. The CDR3 DNA follows: TGTGCCAGCAGTTCAACCCAGGGGTACCATCAGCCCCAGCATTTT.

V is TRBV6-5 and J is TRBJ2-5; TRBD1 aligns across 8 bases. Germline loops: CDR1 MNHEY, CDR2 SVGAGI. This CDR3 is built from 15 residues. Trimming removed 5 bases from V and 5 bases from J; junction bases left unmatched: 10. The CDR3 DNA reads TGTGCCAGCAGTCCATCAGGGGGCGAGGGGGAGACCCAGTACTTC. Protein: CASSPSGGEGETQYF.

This clone was observed a few times. Other DNA sequences in the same sample also yield this CDR3. The chain combines TRBV9 with TRBJ1-1; D gene ambiguous. The CDR3 consists of 13 residues. CDR1 is SGDLS, CDR2 YYNGEE, per germline. Trimming removed 0 bases from V and 5 bases from J, with 8 bases in between. Here the CDR3 reads CASSVGTGTEAFF. CDR3 bases: TGTGCCAGCAGCGTAGGAACCGGGACTGAAGCTTTCTTT.

V is TRBV27 and J is TRBJ2-7, with 7 bases identical to TRBD2. The CDR3 is 14 residues long. V shed 2 bases and J 3 bases; nucleotides not matched to a gene: 4. Germline CDR1 is MNHEY and CDR2 is SMNVEV (reference sequence). CDR3 coding DNA: TGTGCCAGCAGTTTAATGCCTAGCGGCTACGAGCAGTACTTC. Its protein product is CASSLMPSGYEQYF.

CDR3 loop: CARKGPANEKLFF. The CDR3 coding sequence is TGTGCCAGGAAGGGCCCGGCTAATGAAAAACTGTTTTTT. The V gene is TRBV9, the J gene TRBJ1-4, with unresolved D. The V gene lost 8 bases and the J gene lost 3 bases, with 11 bases spanning the gap. Germline loops: CDR1 SGDLS, CDR2 YYNGEE. CDR3 length equals 13 residues.

This rearrangement joins TRBV4-3 to TRBJ2-5, with unresolved D. Trimming cost V 0 bases and J 5 bases, with 10 bases left between them. The germline V gene has CDR1 LGHNA and CDR2 YSLEER. The CDR3 length is 14 residues. The CDR3 region is CASSQDRNFETQYF. The CDR3 coding sequence is TGCGCCAGCAGCCAAGATAGGAATTTCGAGACCCAGTACTTC.

The rearrangement joins TRBV6-1 to TRBJ1-2, with 7 bases that match TRBD1. Germline assignment: CDR1 MNHNS and CDR2 SASEGT. This CDR3 is 15 amino acids long. V dropped 8 bases and J dropped 3; count of bases not matched to a gene: 12. The CDR3 nucleotides read TGTGCCAGCCCCCAGGAAGGGGGCAAGGACTATGGCTACACCTTC. Amino acid sequence: CASPQEGGKDYGYTF.

The chain recombines TRBV15 with TRBJ2-7; tentatively, D is TRBD2 (6 bases). Trimming shortened V by 9 bases and J by 3 bases, and 18 bases separated the two germline ends. Per the germline V gene, CDR1 is LNHNV and CDR2 is YYDKDF (reference sequence). The CDR3 length is 14 residues. The CDR3 protein is CATGSGSSYYEQYF. The CDR3 DNA reads as TGTGCCACTGGTTCCGGGAGCTCTTACTACGAGCAGTACTTC.

Turning to this clone: The sample contains more than one DNA sequence encoding this CDR3. The genes are TRBV27 and TRBJ1-2; TRBD1 matches 8 bases. The CDR3 is made up of 13 amino acids. The germline V gene has CDR1 MNHEY and CDR2 SMNVEV (reference sequence). The V gene end was trimmed by 6 bases and the J gene end by 7 bases; junction bases not matched to a gene: 7. Here the CDR3 reads CASSLDRGGGYTF. Written as DNA, the CDR3 is TGTGCCAGCAGCCTCGACAGGGGCGGTGGCTACACCTTC.

This clone appeared a single time. The rearrangement uses TRBV7-8 and TRBJ2-2, with TRBD1 identical over 7 bases. Looked up from germline, CDR1 is SGHVS and CDR2 is FQNEAQ. Trimming at V came to 1 base and at J to 5 bases, leaving 4 bases not matched to a gene. The CDR3 loop spans 15 amino acids. As DNA, the CDR3 is TGTGCCAGCAGCTTAGGACAGGGATGGACCGGGGAGCTGTTTTTT. Translation gives CASSLGQGWTGELFF.